A single sample gave rise to the 26 T cell receptor beta chains below, sequenced in a study of STAT5B mutations in CD4+ large granular lymphocyte leukemia. The table came from immunoSEQ multiplex PCR; TCRdb's copy has only in-frame clones and leaves some out. In the table there are some 40,000 clones, 65% to 90% of which are singletons. The material sequenced was CD4+ T cells from blood buffy coats. Receptors were obtained from a human donor in good health.

The chain links TRBV11-3 to TRBJ1-1, with D unclear. The CDR3 has 12 residues. V shed 1 base and J shed 7 bases, with 7 bases lying between them. CDR1 and CDR2 (germline): SGHNT, YENEEA. CDR3 bases: TGTGCCAGCAGCTTAGGCGGGAATGAAGCTTTCTTT. This codes for CASSLGGNEAFF.

V gene TRBV2 combines with J gene TRBJ2-5; no firm D call. This CDR3 has 9 residues. In germline, CDR1 is SNHLY, CDR2 FYNNEI. V lost 9 bases, J lost 4 bases, and 3 bases lay in between. This chain's CDR3 is CARGETQYF. In nucleotides, the CDR3 is TGTGCCAGAGGAGAGACCCAGTACTTC.

The chain uses TRBV7-8 and TRBJ2-1; 9 nucleotides line up with TRBD1. CDR3 size: 15 residues. The germline CDR1 and CDR2 sequences are SGHVS and FQNEAQ. After removal of 4 bases from V and 3 bases from J, the junction contained 4 bases not matched to a gene. CDR3 DNA: TGTGCCAGCAGCTCCACAGGGGGCTACTACAATGAGCAGTTCTTC. Protein: CASSSTGGYYNEQFF. The variable domain in full, with the rest retrieved from reference TRBV7-8 and TRBJ2-1, is GAGVSQSPRYKVAKRGQDVALRCDPISGHVSLFWYQQALGQGPEFLTYFQNEAQLDKSGLPSDRFFAERPEGSVSTLKIQRTQQEDSAVYLCASSSTGGYYNEQFFGPGTRLTVL.

This sequence joins TRBV4-1 and TRBJ2-2; 8 nucleotides line up with TRBD1. The CDR3 sequence is 18 residues long. J was trimmed by 3 bases and V by 1 base; bases with no gene match: 10. Germline-derived CDR1 and CDR2 are MGHRA and YSYEKL. CDR3 loop: CASSQVWYQGAHTGELFF. The CDR3 nucleotides read TGCGCCAGCAGCCAAGTTTGGTATCAGGGGGCGCACACCGGGGAGCTGTTTTTT.

CDR3 nucleotide sequence: TGTGCCAGCAGTTACTCGAACAGGGCCTACCAAGAGACCCAGTACTTC. It yields the protein CASSYSNRAYQETQYF. The chain employs TRBV6-5 and TRBJ2-5; a possible D gene is TRBD1 (6 bases). V dropped 0 bases and J dropped 0 bases, with 11 bases sitting between them. Germline loops: CDR1 MNHEY, CDR2 SVGAGI. The CDR3 length is 16 residues.

The chain links TRBV14 to TRBJ2-1; 13 bases map to TRBD2. The CDR3 spans 18 residues. Germline CDR1 SGHDN, CDR2 FVKESK. Unmatched junction bases numbered 12, after V lost 0 bases and J lost 10 bases. CDR3 nucleotide sequence: TGTGCCAGCAGCCAAGATCGAGAAGGACTAGCGGGAGTACGAGAGCAGTTCTTC. This sequence encodes CASSQDREGLAGVREQFF.

The chain links TRBV5-1 to TRBJ2-7; D might be TRBD1 (6 bases). Between the trimmed V and J ends, which lost 1 base and 5 bases, there was a span of 16 bases. Germline-derived CDR1 and CDR2 are SGHRS and YFSETQ. The CDR3 is 15 residues long. The CDR3 DNA is TGCGCCAGCAGCTTGTTTCCAGGGGTAATCGACGAGCAGTACTTC. Translating gives CASSLFPGVIDEQYF.

The rearrangement uses TRBV19 and TRBJ2-3, with TRBD1 matching over 9 bases. The CDR3 covers 17 residues. CDR1 LNHDA and CDR2 SQIVND come from the germline V gene (reference sequence). V was pared by 5 bases and J by 1 base, with 10 bases of the junction left unmatched. Written as DNA, the CDR3 is TGTGCCAGTAGTGCCTTACAGGGGGCAGAAGGCACAGATACGCAGTATTTT. The encoded protein is CASSALQGAEGTDTQYF.

The genes are TRBV5-1 and TRBJ2-5; either TRBD1 or TRBD2 may supply D (5 bases each). This CDR3 comprises 15 residues. The germline V gene encodes CDR1 SGHRS and CDR2 YFSETQ. Trimming removed 0 bases from V and 5 bases from J, with 14 bases in between. The CDR3 coding sequence is TGCGCCAGCAGCTTGGAACTAGGGGTCGGGGAGACCCAGTACTTC. Amino acids: CASSLELGVGETQYF.

This clone showed up just a few times. The genes are TRBV7-8 and TRBJ1-2; 7 bases agree with TRBD1. CDR1 and CDR2 (germline): SGHVS, FQNEAQ. The CDR3 consists of 17 residues. V dropped 0 bases and J dropped 3; count of bases not matched to a gene: 10. CDR3 in amino acids: CASSLAPGGRGDYGYTF. The CDR3 coding sequence is TGTGCCAGCAGCTTAGCGCCGGGGGGCAGGGGGGACTATGGCTACACCTTC.

The chain links TRBV6-1 to TRBJ2-7, with TRBD2 matching over 12 bases. CDR1 MNHNS and CDR2 SASEGT come from the germline V gene. The CDR3 is made up of 15 amino acids. With V trimmed by 4 bases and J by 3 bases, 4 bases remained unmatched. The CDR3 region has the DNA TGTGCCAGCAGTGGTGGACTAGCGGGGAACTACGAGCAGTACTTC. Translating it yields CASSGGLAGNYEQYF.

This CDR3 reads CASSLWQTNSPLHF. The CDR3 bases are TGTGCCAGCAGCCTGTGGCAGACTAATTCACCCCTCCACTTT. The J gene is TRBJ1-6, the V gene TRBV14; D ambiguous. V lost 4 bases to trimming and J lost 6 bases, with 10 bases between them. The CDR3 loop spans 14 amino acids. The V gene's germline CDR1 is SGHDN and CDR2 FVKESK.

The CDR3: CATSRDLPRGETQYF. In DNA form, the CDR3 reads TGTGCCACCAGCAGAGATCTCCCCAGGGGAGAGACCCAGTACTTC. The chain has TRBV15 and TRBJ2-5, with a weak D call TRBD1 (6 bases). Between the trimmed V and J ends, which lost 0 bases and 4 bases, there was a span of 12 bases. Per the germline V gene, CDR1 is LNHNV and CDR2 is YYDKDF (reference sequence). This CDR3 has 15 amino acids.

J is TRBJ1-2 and V is TRBV27; D not resolved. The CDR3 runs 15 residues. Deletions cut 0 bases from V and 8 bases from J, with 16 bases between. The germline CDR1 and CDR2 sequences are MNHEY and SMNVEV (reference sequence). The chain's CDR3 is CASSLSIGTGAGYTF. CDR3 bases: TGTGCCAGCAGTTTATCGATAGGTACGGGCGCAGGCTACACCTTC.

This clone was observed a handful of times. DNA of the CDR3: TGTGCCACCGCCGGGTGGGAGACCCAGTACTTC. Protein sequence: CATAGWETQYF. The chain links TRBV2 to TRBJ2-5; no definite D call. The CDR3 has 11 amino acids. V was shortened by 10 bases and J by 5 bases, with 11 bases between the two germline ends. Germline V gives CDR1 SNHLY, CDR2 FYNNEI.

This rearrangement joins TRBV6-1 to TRBJ2-2, with TRBD2 as a possible D gene (6 bases). V dropped 8 bases and J dropped 2 bases, with 15 bases sitting between them. CDR1 is MNHNS, CDR2 SASEGT, per germline. The CDR3 has 15 residues. CDR3 sequence: CASRRADSNTGELFF. In DNA, the CDR3 is TGTGCCAGCCGGAGGGCAGACTCCAACACCGGGGAGCTGTTTTTT.

The chain combines TRBV9 with TRBJ2-7; a weak D match, TRBD2 (7 bases). V lost 3 bases, J lost 3 bases, and 10 bases lay in between. The CDR3 is 13 residues long. In germline, CDR1 is SGDLS, CDR2 YYNGEE. CDR3 DNA: TGTGCCAGCAGCGGGGGGGGCCGCTACGAGCAGTACTTC. The encoded protein is CASSGGGRYEQYF.

The chain combines TRBV5-1 with TRBJ2-3; 11 bases fit TRBD2. Germline CDR1 SGHRS, CDR2 YFSETQ. Trimming removed 3 bases from V and 4 bases from J; junction bases left unmatched: 10. There are 17 residues in the CDR3. CDR3 region: CASSSGASGRKADTQYF. The DNA for the CDR3 is TGCGCCAGCAGCTCAGGCGCTAGCGGGAGGAAGGCAGATACGCAGTATTTT.

The V call is TRBV19, the J call TRBJ1-4, with unresolved D. Trimming removed 10 bases from V and 4 bases from J, with 13 bases in between. The CDR3 consists of 13 residues. CDR1 LNHDA and CDR2 SQIVND come from the germline V gene (reference sequence). The DNA of the CDR3 is TGTGCCACCCATCCGGGGTATAATGAAAAACTGTTTTTT. It is translated as CATHPGYNEKLFF.

The chain is built from TRBV18 and TRBJ2-1, with 12 bases fitting TRBD1. This CDR3 is 15 amino acids long. Germline V gene lookup returns CDR1 KGHSH and CDR2 LQKENI. V shed 3 bases, J shed 9 bases, and the junction held 6 bases outside the gene matches. CDR3: CASSPGQGALGEQFF. In DNA, the CDR3 is TGTGCCAGCTCACCGGGACAGGGGGCCTTGGGTGAGCAGTTCTTC.

The chain combines TRBV9 with TRBJ1-5; D is uncertain. The CDR3 has 13 amino acids. CDR1 is SGDLS and CDR2 is YYNGEE in the germline V gene. Trimming cost V 0 bases and J 11 bases, with 12 bases left between them. This CDR3 is CASSVEAETAQHF. DNA of the CDR3: TGTGCCAGCAGCGTAGAGGCAGAAACCGCCCAGCATTTT.

The chain joins TRBV18 to TRBJ1-1; D uncertain. Germline V gene data show CDR1 as KGHSH and CDR2 as LQKENI. V lost 2 bases and J 1 base, leaving 2 bases between the germline ends. CDR3 length equals 12 residues. The CDR3 loop reads CASSPENTEAFF. The DNA for the CDR3 is TGTGCCAGCTCACCAGAGAACACTGAAGCTTTCTTT.

This clone was observed a few times. The V and J genes are TRBV5-1 and TRBJ2-7, with TRBD2 matching 10 bases. The CDR3 covers 15 residues. With V trimmed by 0 bases and J by 4 bases, 4 bases remained unmatched. Germline CDR1 and CDR2: SGHRS and YFSETQ. The CDR3 loop reads CASSLGASGRYEQYF. The CDR3 bases are TGCGCCAGCAGCTTGGGGGCTAGCGGGAGATACGAGCAGTACTTC.

In regard to this clone: Other nucleotide sequences from this sample produce the same CDR3. The gene calls are TRBV7-8 and TRBJ2-5, with TRBD1 as a possible D gene (5 bases). The CDR3 has 11 residues. Trimming stripped 5 bases from V and 4 bases from J, with 5 bases between. Germline V gene data show CDR1 as SGHVS and CDR2 as FQNEAQ. In DNA, the CDR3 is TGTGCCAGCAGCACAGGAGAGACCCAGTACTTC. This encodes CASSTGETQYF.

This rearrangement joins TRBV5-1 to TRBJ1-1; D uncertain. Germline-derived CDR1 and CDR2 are SGHRS and YFSETQ. The CDR3 spans 15 residues. V lost 1 base and J 4 bases, leaving 14 bases between the germline ends. The CDR3 is CASSLIALGGTEAFF. The CDR3 DNA is TGCGCCAGCAGCTTGATAGCACTTGGCGGCACTGAAGCTTTCTTT.

This chain uses TRBV30 with TRBJ2-2; TRBD1 agrees at 9 bases. CDR3 size: 16 residues. The ends lost 1 base at V and 0 bases at J; junction bases unmatched: 3. The germline gives CDR1 GTSNPN, CDR2 SVGIG (reference sequence). The CDR3 sequence: CAWSAWTGANTGELFF. Here the CDR3 DNA reads TGTGCCTGGAGTGCCTGGACAGGGGCGAACACCGGGGAGCTGTTTTTT.